These T cell receptor beta chains were read from a single sample in a study of OX40 agonist ivuxolimab in advanced cancers. Method: immunoSEQ multiplex PCR; TCRdb's copy keeps in-frame clones and lacks some. The repertoire includes approximately 65,000 clones, around 90% of them detected once, and roughly 0.56% sits in the top ten. The source was CD4+ or CD8+ T cells sorted from blood, collected in a trial of the OX40 agonist ivuxolimab. These receptors came from an adult with an advanced solid tumor such as melanoma, head and neck, liver or kidney cancer. Each CDR3 is given with its conserved first and last residue. The order of the fields is clone size, V gene, D gene, J gene, CDR3 protein, CDR3 DNA. A D gene is named only where the DNA matches it firmly. Size is omitted from some rows. Given values are once, few, many or a class for expanded clones.

-	TRBV19	-	TRBJ2-7	CASSTASYEQYF	TGTGCCAGTTCTACAGCGTCCTACGAGCAGTACTTC
-	TRBV9	TRBD2	TRBJ2-1	CASSVRTSGADEQFF	TGTGCCAGCAGCGTAAGGACTAGCGGGGCCGATGAGCAGTTCTTC
-	TRBV27	-	TRBJ2-7	CASTKTAVSGGYEQYF	TGTGCCAGCACCAAAACCGCGGTGAGCGGAGGGTACGAGCAGTACTTC
-	TRBV5-1	-	TRBJ2-3	CASSASVAGTDTQYF	TGCGCCAGCAGCGCGTCCGTGGCAGGCACAGATACGCAGTATTTT
-	TRBV11-1	TRBD1	TRBJ2-1	CASSSRGLYSYNEQFF	TGTGCCAGCAGCTCCAGGGGGCTTTACTCCTACAATGAGCAGTTCTTC
-	TRBV7-2	-	TRBJ1-4	CASSLDPPHSAWGEKLFF	TGTGCCAGCAGCTTAGACCCCCCTCACAGCGCGTGGGGGGAAAAACTGTTTTTT
-	TRBV19	TRBD1	TRBJ1-5	CASSTPGTAEIDQPQHF	TGTGCCAGTAGTACCCCGGGGACAGCCGAAATCGATCAGCCCCAGCATTTT
-	TRBV7-2	TRBD2	TRBJ2-7	CASSNTGLAGGWVGEQYF	TGTGCCAGCAGTAATACCGGACTAGCGGGAGGGTGGGTCGGCGAGCAGTACTTC
-	TRBV7-3	TRBD2	TRBJ2-3	CASSLHLAGDTQYF	TGTGCCAGCAGCTTACACCTAGCGGGAGATACGCAGTATTTT
-	TRBV30	TRBD2	TRBJ2-1	CAWSVALAGNNEQFF	TGTGCCTGGAGTGTAGCGCTAGCGGGAAACAATGAGCAGTTCTTC
-	TRBV7-6	TRBD1	TRBJ1-1	CASSLRGQGGTNTEAFF	TGTGCCAGCAGCTTAAGGGGACAGGGGGGCACGAACACTGAAGCTTTCTTT
-	TRBV19	-	TRBJ1-1	CASSMLGREAFF	TGTGCCAGTAGTATGCTCGGGAGAGAAGCTTTCTTT
-	TRBV6-5	-	TRBJ2-7	CASSYPTQGHNYEQYF	TGTGCCAGCAGTTACCCAACGCAGGGGCACAACTACGAGCAGTACTTC
-	TRBV19	TRBD1	TRBJ2-7	CASSDRGGLYEQYF	TGTGCCAGTAGCGACAGGGGGGGCCTCTACGAGCAGTACTTC
-	TRBV10-2	-	TRBJ1-2	CASSDLPGGNYGYTF	TGCGCCAGCAGTGACCTCCCAGGAGGTAACTATGGCTACACCTTC
-	TRBV4-1	TRBD2	TRBJ2-5	CASSQEGTSGGRETQYF	TGCGCCAGCAGCCAAGAAGGGACTAGCGGGGGGAGAGAGACCCAGTACTTC
-	TRBV6-5	-	TRBJ1-5	CASSYSGIGQPQHF	TGTGCCAGCAGTTACAGTGGGATAGGTCAGCCCCAGCATTTT
-	TRBV6-1	-	TRBJ1-1	CASSRDGNTEAFF	TGTGCCAGCAGTCGGGACGGTAACACTGAAGCTTTCTTT
-	TRBV5-8	TRBD2	TRBJ2-7	CASSPAYSGRAYEQYF	TGTGCCAGCAGCCCAGCCTATAGCGGGAGGGCCTACGAGCAGTACTTC
-	TRBV15	-	TRBJ2-3	CATGEGGSTDTQYF	TGTGCCACCGGTGAGGGCGGGAGCACAGATACGCAGTATTTT
-	TRBV19	TRBD1	TRBJ1-2	CASSMGQGNYGYTF	TGTGCCAGTAGTATGGGACAGGGTAACTATGGCTACACCTTC
-	TRBV7-2	-	TRBJ2-3	CASGGVGDTQYF	TGTGCCAGCGGCGGTGTGGGTGATACGCAGTATTTT
-	TRBV5-1	-	TRBJ2-7	CASSLVQGSSYEQYF	TGCGCCAGCAGCTTGGTTCAGGGGAGCTCCTACGAGCAGTACTTC
-	TRBV6-1	TRBD2	TRBJ2-2	CASISGGAYGGELFF	TGTGCCAGCATCAGCGGGGGGGCTTACGGCGGGGAGCTGTTTTTT
-	TRBV5-4	TRBD2	TRBJ2-7	CASSSLAGGYEQYF	TGTGCCAGCAGCTCCTTAGCGGGCGGCTACGAGCAGTACTTC
once	TRBV20-1	-	TRBJ2-7	CSARRDYEQYF	TGCAGTGCTAGGCGGGACTACGAGCAGTACTTC
-	TRBV19	-	TRBJ1-2	CASSIDRVLNYGYTF	TGTGCCAGTAGTATAGACAGGGTGTTAAACTATGGCTACACCTTC
-	TRBV5-1	-	TRBJ1-1	CASSLMTEGNTEAFF	TGCGCCAGCAGCTTAATGACAGAGGGGAACACTGAAGCTTTCTTT
few	TRBV6-6	TRBD1	TRBJ2-2	CASNSGTGGGGGELFF	TGTGCCAGCAACTCCGGGACAGGGGGGGGTGGCGGGGAGCTGTTTTTT
-	TRBV11-2	TRBD2	TRBJ2-1	CASSLVLAGHEQFF	TGTGCCAGCAGCTTAGTACTAGCGGGACATGAGCAGTTCTTC
-	TRBV6-1	-	TRBJ2-7	CASSEQGDEQYF	TGTGCCAGCAGTGAACAGGGCGACGAGCAGTACTTC
-	TRBV19	-	TRBJ1-5	CASSMQRGPQHF	TGTGCCAGTAGTATGCAGAGGGGACCCCAGCATTTT
-	TRBV30	-	TRBJ2-3	CASREQTTDTQYF	TGTGCCTCCCGGGAACAAACCACAGATACGCAGTATTTT
-	TRBV29-1	-	TRBJ2-1	CSVGANEQFF	TGCAGCGTTGGTGCGAATGAGCAGTTCTTC
-	TRBV30	TRBD1	TRBJ2-7	CAWSARGQGEAYEQYF	TGTGCCTGGAGTGCCCGGGGACAGGGAGAAGCTTACGAGCAGTACTTC
-	TRBV6-1	TRBD2	TRBJ2-1	CASSSPGLGSEQFF	TGTGCCAGCAGTTCGCCGGGACTAGGGAGTGAGCAGTTCTTC
-	TRBV7-2	-	TRBJ2-7	CASSQQGGRISYEQYF	TGTGCCAGCAGCCAGCAAGGGGGACGGATTTCCTACGAGCAGTACTTC
-	TRBV6-5	TRBD1	TRBJ2-7	CASARGQGSRHEQYF	TGTGCCAGCGCTCGCGGACAGGGGTCGCGACACGAGCAGTACTTC
-	TRBV11-2	-	TRBJ1-3	CASSLEAASGNTIYF	TGTGCCAGCAGCTTAGAGGCAGCCTCTGGAAACACCATATATTTT
once	TRBV11-2	-	TRBJ2-7	CASSLAGGDYEQYF	TGTGCCAGCAGCTTAGCCGGGGGCGACTACGAGCAGTACTTC
-	TRBV11-2	-	TRBJ2-5	CASSLGIQETQYF	TGTGCCAGCAGCTTGGGGATACAAGAGACCCAGTACTTC
-	TRBV25-1	-	TRBJ1-1	CASSDDKGNTEAFF	TGTGCCAGCAGTGATGACAAAGGGAACACTGAAGCTTTCTTT
-	TRBV10-2	TRBD1	TRBJ1-4	CASSGTGSEKLFF	TGCGCCAGCTCCGGGACAGGGAGTGAAAAACTGTTTTTT
-	TRBV6-5	TRBD1	TRBJ1-2	CASSFGTGNYGYTF	TGTGCCAGCAGTTTCGGGACAGGGAACTATGGCTACACCTTC
-	TRBV5-5	-	TRBJ1-5	CASSRSDSNQPQHF	TGTGCCAGCAGCCGGTCGGATAGCAATCAGCCCCAGCATTTT
-	TRBV6-5	-	TRBJ1-4	CASRREKLFF	TGTGCCAGCAGGCGTGAAAAACTGTTTTTT
few	TRBV6-6	-	TRBJ1-5	CASSYSPGQPQHF	TGTGCCAGCAGTTACTCTCCGGGTCAGCCCCAGCATTTT
-	TRBV6-5	-	TRBJ1-5	CASIGQYNQPQHF	TGTGCCAGCATCGGACAGTACAATCAGCCCCAGCATTTT
few	TRBV6-1	TRBD1	TRBJ1-5	CASSDGQGNQPQHF	TGTGCCAGCAGTGACGGACAGGGGAATCAGCCCCAGCATTTT
-	TRBV10-3	TRBD1	TRBJ2-1	CAISGAFRDRDNEQFF	TGTGCCATCAGTGGCGCGTTCCGAGACAGGGACAATGAGCAGTTCTTC
-	TRBV11-2	TRBD1	TRBJ2-7	CASTRTGTSREQYF	TGTGCCAGTACCCGGACAGGGACATCCCGGGAGCAGTACTTC
-	TRBV5-1	-	TRBJ2-1	CASSLATPDYNEQFF	TGCGCCAGCAGCTTGGCTACCCCCGACTACAATGAGCAGTTCTTC
-	TRBV6-5	TRBD2	TRBJ2-3	CASSYRLAGNTQYF	TGTGCCAGCAGTTATAGGCTAGCGGGGAATACGCAGTATTTT
-	TRBV7-3	TRBD2	TRBJ2-1	CASSPRAGGRNEQFF	TGTGCCAGCAGCCCTAGGGCGGGGGGGCGTAATGAGCAGTTCTTC
-	TRBV12-5	-	TRBJ2-1	CASGLRGYNEQFF	TGTGCTAGTGGTTTGCGAGGTTACAATGAGCAGTTCTTC
-	TRBV7-9	-	TRBJ2-5	CASSSMDSQETQYF	TGTGCCAGCAGCTCTATGGACAGCCAAGAGACCCAGTACTTC
-	TRBV6-5	-	TRBJ1-1	CASSYSAGWTEAFF	TGTGCCAGCAGTTACTCAGCAGGGTGGACTGAAGCTTTCTTT
-	TRBV7-9	-	TRBJ1-2	CASSPGGSAQNYGYTF	TGTGCCAGCAGCCCGGGAGGGTCAGCTCAGAACTATGGCTACACCTTC
-	TRBV5-4	TRBD2	TRBJ2-1	CAASGGSRDEQFF	TGTGCAGCGTCTGGCGGGAGTAGGGATGAGCAGTTCTTC
-	TRBV30	TRBD2	TRBJ2-3	CAFGLAGDGTQYF	TGTGCCTTCGGACTAGCGGGGGATGGTACGCAGTATTTT